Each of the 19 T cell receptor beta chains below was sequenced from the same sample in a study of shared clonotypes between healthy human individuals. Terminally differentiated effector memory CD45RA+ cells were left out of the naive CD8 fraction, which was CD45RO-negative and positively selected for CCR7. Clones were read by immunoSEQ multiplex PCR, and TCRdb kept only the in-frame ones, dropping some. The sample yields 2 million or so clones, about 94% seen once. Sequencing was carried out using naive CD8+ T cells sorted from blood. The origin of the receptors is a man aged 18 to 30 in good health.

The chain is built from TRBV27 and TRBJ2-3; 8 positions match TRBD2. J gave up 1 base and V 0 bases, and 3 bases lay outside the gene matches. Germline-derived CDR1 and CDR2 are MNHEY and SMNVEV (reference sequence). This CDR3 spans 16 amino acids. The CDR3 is CASSLSPAGGTDTQYF. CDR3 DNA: TGTGCCAGCAGTTTATCACCAGCGGGGGGCACAGATACGCAGTATTTT.

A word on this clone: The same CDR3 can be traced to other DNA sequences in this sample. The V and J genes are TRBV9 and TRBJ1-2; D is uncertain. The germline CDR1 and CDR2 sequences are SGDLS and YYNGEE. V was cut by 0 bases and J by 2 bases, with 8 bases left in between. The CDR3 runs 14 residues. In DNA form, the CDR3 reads TGTGCCAGCAGCGTAGATGGCGCCAACTATGGCTACACCTTC. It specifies CASSVDGANYGYTF.

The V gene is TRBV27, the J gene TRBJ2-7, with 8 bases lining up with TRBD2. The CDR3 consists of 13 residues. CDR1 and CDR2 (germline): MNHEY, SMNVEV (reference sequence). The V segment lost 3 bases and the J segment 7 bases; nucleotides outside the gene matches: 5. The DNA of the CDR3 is TGTGCCAGCAGTTTTCGCCGGGAGGGGGAGCAGTACTTC. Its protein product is CASSFRREGEQYF.

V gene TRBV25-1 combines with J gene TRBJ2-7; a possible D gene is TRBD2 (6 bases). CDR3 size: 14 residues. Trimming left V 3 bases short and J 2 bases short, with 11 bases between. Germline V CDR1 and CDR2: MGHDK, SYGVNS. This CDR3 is CASSDTWEAYEQYF. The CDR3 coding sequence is TGTGCCAGCAGTGACACATGGGAGGCCTACGAGCAGTACTTC.

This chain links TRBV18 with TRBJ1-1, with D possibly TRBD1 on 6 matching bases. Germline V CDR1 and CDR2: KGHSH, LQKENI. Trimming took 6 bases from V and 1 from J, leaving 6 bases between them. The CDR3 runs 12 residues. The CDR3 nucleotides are TGTGCCAGCTCGGGACAGAACACTGAAGCTTTCTTT. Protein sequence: CASSGQNTEAFF. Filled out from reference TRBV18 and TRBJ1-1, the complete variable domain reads NAGVMQNPRHLVRRRGQEARLRCSPMKGHSHVYWYRQLPEEGLKFMVYLQKENIIDESGMPKERFSAEFPKEGPSILRIQQVVRGDSAAYFCASSGQNTEAFFGQGTRLTVV.

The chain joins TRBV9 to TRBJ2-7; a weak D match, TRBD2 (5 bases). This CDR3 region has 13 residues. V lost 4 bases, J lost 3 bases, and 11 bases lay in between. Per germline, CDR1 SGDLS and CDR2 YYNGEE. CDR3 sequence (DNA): TGTGCCAGCAGCCCTGGACTTTTCTACGAGCAGTACTTC. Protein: CASSPGLFYEQYF.

The CDR3 sequence: CASSIGAGGLVEQFF. Here the CDR3 DNA reads TGTGCCAGTAGTATAGGAGCAGGGGGCCTGGTCGAGCAGTTCTTC. This chain joins TRBV19 and TRBJ2-1, with TRBD1 identical over 8 bases. CDR1 is LNHDA and CDR2 is SQIVND in the germline V gene (reference sequence). V lost 1 base and J lost 10; bases outside the gene matches: 9. The CDR3 length is 15 residues.

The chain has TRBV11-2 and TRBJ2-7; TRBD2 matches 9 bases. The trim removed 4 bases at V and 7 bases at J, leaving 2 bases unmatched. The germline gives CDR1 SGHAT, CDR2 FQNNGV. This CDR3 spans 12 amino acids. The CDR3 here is CASSSTSGEQYF. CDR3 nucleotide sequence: TGTGCCAGCAGCTCTACTAGCGGGGAGCAGTACTTC. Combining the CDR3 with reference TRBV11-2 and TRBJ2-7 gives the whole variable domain EAGVAQSPRYKIIEKRQSVAFWCNPISGHATLYWYQQILGQGPKLLIQFQNNGVVDDSQLPKDRFSAERLKGVDSTLKIQPAKLEDSAVYLCASSSTSGEQYFGPGTRLTVT.

In nucleotides, the CDR3 is TGTGCCAGCAGTGAATACCAGCAACTCCAAGAGACCCAGTACTTC. Its translation is CASSEYQQLQETQYF. V is TRBV2 and J is TRBJ2-5; D is undetermined. The CDR3 is made up of 15 amino acids. V was shortened by 2 bases and J by 1 base, with 11 bases between the two germline ends. Germline V gives CDR1 SNHLY, CDR2 FYNNEI.

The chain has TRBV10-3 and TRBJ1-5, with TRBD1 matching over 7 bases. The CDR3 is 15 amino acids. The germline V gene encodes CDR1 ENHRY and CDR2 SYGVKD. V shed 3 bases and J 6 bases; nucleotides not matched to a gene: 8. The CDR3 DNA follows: TGTGCCATCAGTGAAACCGGGACAGCCGGTCAGCCCCAGCATTTT. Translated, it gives CAISETGTAGQPQHF.

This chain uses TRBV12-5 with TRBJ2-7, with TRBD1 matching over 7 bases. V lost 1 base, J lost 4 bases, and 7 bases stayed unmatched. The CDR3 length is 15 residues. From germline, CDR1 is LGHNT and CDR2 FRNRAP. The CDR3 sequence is CASGLAPGTVYEQYF. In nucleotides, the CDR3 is TGTGCTAGTGGTTTGGCCCCCGGGACAGTTTACGAGCAGTACTTC.

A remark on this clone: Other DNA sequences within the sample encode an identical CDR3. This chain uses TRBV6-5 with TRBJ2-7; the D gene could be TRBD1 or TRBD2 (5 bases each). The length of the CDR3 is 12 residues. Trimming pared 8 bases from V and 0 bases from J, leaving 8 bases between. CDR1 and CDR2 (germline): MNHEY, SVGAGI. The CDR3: CASGTVSYEQYF. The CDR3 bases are TGTGCCAGCGGGACGGTCTCCTACGAGCAGTACTTC.

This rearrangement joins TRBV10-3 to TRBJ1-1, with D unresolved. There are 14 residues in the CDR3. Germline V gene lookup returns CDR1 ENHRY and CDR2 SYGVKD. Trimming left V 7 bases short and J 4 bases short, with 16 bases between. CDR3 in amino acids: CAITWNHPSTEAFF. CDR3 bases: TGTGCCATCACCTGGAACCATCCTAGCACTGAAGCTTTCTTT.

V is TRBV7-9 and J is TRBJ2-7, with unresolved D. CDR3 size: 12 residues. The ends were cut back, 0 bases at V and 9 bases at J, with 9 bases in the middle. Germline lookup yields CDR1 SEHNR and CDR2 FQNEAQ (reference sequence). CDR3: CASSLAGMAQYF. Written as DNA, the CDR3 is TGTGCCAGCAGCTTAGCTGGGATGGCGCAGTACTTC.

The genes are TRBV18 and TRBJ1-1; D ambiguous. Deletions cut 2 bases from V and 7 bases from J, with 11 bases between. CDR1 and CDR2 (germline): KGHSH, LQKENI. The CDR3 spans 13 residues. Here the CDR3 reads CASSPSVPYEAFF. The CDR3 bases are TGTGCCAGCTCACCAAGTGTACCCTATGAAGCTTTCTTT.

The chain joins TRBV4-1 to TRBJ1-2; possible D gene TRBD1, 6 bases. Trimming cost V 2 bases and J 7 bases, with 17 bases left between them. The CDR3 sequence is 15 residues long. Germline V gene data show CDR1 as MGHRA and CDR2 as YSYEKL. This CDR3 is CASSQIVQGGSGYTF. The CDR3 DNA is TGCGCCAGCAGCCAAATAGTACAGGGAGGTAGTGGCTACACCTTC.

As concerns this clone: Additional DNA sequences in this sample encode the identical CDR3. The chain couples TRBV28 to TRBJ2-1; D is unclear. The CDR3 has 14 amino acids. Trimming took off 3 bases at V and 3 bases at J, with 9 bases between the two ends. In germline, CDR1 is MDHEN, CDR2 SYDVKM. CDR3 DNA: TGTGCCAGCAGTTTCGGAACGGTCTACAATGAGCAGTTCTTC. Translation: CASSFGTVYNEQFF.

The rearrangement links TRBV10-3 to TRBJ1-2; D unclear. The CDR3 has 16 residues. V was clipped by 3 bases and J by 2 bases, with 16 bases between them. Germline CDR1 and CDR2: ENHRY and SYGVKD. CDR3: CAISEETMTTNYGYTF. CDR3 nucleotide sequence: TGTGCCATCAGTGAAGAAACGATGACAACCAACTATGGCTACACCTTC.

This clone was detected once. CDR3 nucleotides: TGTGCCACCAGCACTGATAAAAACATTCAGTACTTC. This codes for CATSTDKNIQYF. This rearrangement joins TRBV15 to TRBJ2-4; no reliable D call. V was trimmed by 4 bases and J by 4 bases, leaving 5 bases between them. CDR1 and CDR2 (germline): LNHNV, YYDKDF (reference sequence). The CDR3 length is 12 residues. The full variable domain, completed using reference TRBV15 and TRBJ2-4, is DAMVIQNPRYQVTQFGKPVTLSCSQTLNHNVMYWYQQKSSQAPKLLFHYYDKDFNNEADTPDNFQSRRPNTSFCFLDIRSPGLGDTAMYLCATSTDKNIQYFGAGTRLSVL.